These 15 T cell receptor beta chains were sequenced from one sample in a study of cytomegalovirus exposure and HLA in healthy donors. Researchers ran the PCR with 60 Vbeta and 13 Jbeta primers. TCRdb's copy holds only in-frame clones and misses some; the assay was immunoSEQ multiplex PCR. The data show 30,000 to 40,000 clones, 65% to 90% seen once. The sample consisted of PBMCs. Receptor source: a woman between 18 and 29 years old in good health and CMV-seronegative.

The rearrangement links TRBV29-1 to TRBJ1-5; D unclear. CDR1 is SQVTM, CDR2 ANQGSEA, per germline. Trimming pared 6 bases from V and 4 bases from J, leaving 16 bases between. CDR3 size: 14 residues. The CDR3 region is CSVSGGLRNQPQHF. DNA for the CDR3: TGCAGCGTGTCCGGAGGACTTCGAAATCAGCCCCAGCATTTT.

V usage is TRBV6-5 and J usage is TRBJ2-5; the D gene is possibly TRBD1 (6 bases). Near its end, the DNA agrees better with TRBJ2-7, so the J call may be wrong. The CDR3 runs to 12 residues. From germline, CDR1 is MNHEY and CDR2 SVGAGI. CDR3 residues: CASSLRGYEQYF. Here the CDR3 DNA reads TGTGCCAGCAGTTTAAGGGGGTACGAGCAGTACTTC.

This sequence joins TRBV27 and TRBJ1-2; 7 bases agree with TRBD1. Germline CDR1 and CDR2: MNHEY and SMNVEV (reference sequence). The CDR3 loop spans 15 amino acids. The J segment lost 4 bases and the V segment lost 5 bases, leaving 10 bases of the junction unmatched. CDR3 sequence: CASSTLPTGLYGYTF. The DNA of the CDR3 is TGTGCCAGCAGTACCCTACCGACAGGGCTCTATGGCTACACCTTC.

The chain recombines TRBV5-1 with TRBJ1-6; D might be TRBD1 (6 bases). The CDR3 is made up of 15 amino acids. Germline CDR1 reads SGHRS; CDR2 reads YFSETQ. Trimming removed 6 bases at V and 5 bases at J, with 15 bases between. CDR3 region: CASTIAGADNSPLHF. CDR3 DNA sequence: TGCGCCAGCACTATCGCGGGGGCAGATAATTCACCCCTCCACTTT. The variable domain in full, with the rest retrieved from reference TRBV5-1 and TRBJ1-6, is KAGVTQTPRYLIKTRGQQVTLSCSPISGHRSVSWYQQTPGQGLQFLFEYFSETQRNKGNFPGRFSGRQFSNSRSEMNVSTLELGDSALYLCASTIAGADNSPLHFGNGTRLTVT.

This clone has a single count. The same CDR3 arises from other DNA sequences in this sample as well. The rearrangement links TRBV30 to TRBJ2-7, with 7 bases aligning to TRBD1. This CDR3 contains 12 residues. Trimming removed 4 bases from V and 4 bases from J; junction bases left unmatched: 4. CDR1 is GTSNPN and CDR2 is SVGIG in the germline V gene (reference sequence). The CDR3 DNA follows: TGTGCCTGGACCTTGACAGGGTACGAGCAGTACTTC. This sequence encodes CAWTLTGYEQYF. The variable domain in full, completed from reference TRBV30 and TRBJ2-7, reads SQTIHQWPATLVQPVGSPLSLECTVEGTSNPNLYWYRQAAGRGLQLLFYSVGIGQISSEVPQNLSASRPQDRQFILSSKKLLLSDSGFYLCAWTLTGYEQYFGPGTRLTVT.

This chain joins TRBV10-2 and TRBJ2-5, with TRBD2 identical over 7 bases. The ends lost 8 bases at V and 11 bases at J; junction bases unmatched: 11. This CDR3 comprises 12 residues. Germline lookup yields CDR1 WSHSY and CDR2 SAAADI. Here the CDR3 DNA reads TGCGCCAGCCTGGGCTCCGCGGGGGAGCAGTACTTC. Protein: CASLGSAGEQYF.

The chain recombines TRBV29-1 with TRBJ2-3, with TRBD1 matching over 7 bases. Unmatched junction bases numbered 7, after V lost 7 bases and J lost 3 bases. From germline, CDR1 is SQVTM and CDR2 ANQGSEA. The CDR3 sequence is 13 residues long. This chain's CDR3 is CSGDREGTDTQYF. CDR3 nucleotide sequence: TGCAGCGGAGACAGGGAAGGAACAGATACGCAGTATTTT.

CDR3 DNA sequence: TGTGCCAGCAGCGAGAGCGGGCCGCTGTCAGATACGCAGTATTTT. Protein sequence: CASSESGPLSDTQYF. V and J are TRBV6-4 and TRBJ2-3, with TRBD2 as a possible D gene (6 bases). CDR1 and CDR2 from the germline V gene are MRHNA and SNTAGT. V was cut by 6 bases and J by 4 bases, with 17 bases left in between. This CDR3 is 15 amino acids long.

V is TRBV6-6 and J is TRBJ2-5, with 8 bases lining up with TRBD2. Germline loops: CDR1 MNHNY, CDR2 SVGAGI (reference sequence). This CDR3 comprises 13 residues. Trimming cost V 4 bases and J 4 bases; bases outside gene matches: 2. CDR3 DNA sequence: TGTGCCAGCAGTTTACGGGGGGGAGAGACCCAGTACTTC. Its protein product is CASSLRGGETQYF.

The chain recombines TRBV11-2 with TRBJ2-7; 8 nucleotides agree with TRBD1. CDR3 size: 14 residues. Germline V gene lookup returns CDR1 SGHAT and CDR2 FQNNGV. The ends lost 5 bases at V and 3 bases at J; junction bases unmatched: 6. CDR3 protein: CASSPRTGSYEQYF. Written as DNA, the CDR3 is TGTGCCAGCAGCCCTAGGACAGGGAGCTACGAGCAGTACTTC.

The chain has TRBV7-2 and TRBJ1-3; D remains unclear. Deletions cut 5 bases from V and 2 bases from J, with 7 bases between. This CDR3 is 13 amino acids long. Looked up from germline, CDR1 is SGHTA and CDR2 is FQGNSA. In DNA, the CDR3 is TGTGCCAGCAGCCCAGTTACTGGAAACACCATATATTTT. Protein: CASSPVTGNTIYF.

J is TRBJ1-5 and V is TRBV2; 7 positions match TRBD1. Germline V gene sequence: CDR1 SNHLY, CDR2 FYNNEI. The CDR3 spans 14 residues. Trimming cost V 6 bases and J 6 bases; bases outside gene matches: 8. In DNA, the CDR3 is TGTGCCAGCAGGGAGCAGGGGGTCGTTCAGCCCCAGCATTTT. This codes for CASREQGVVQPQHF.

V gene TRBV4-2 combines with J gene TRBJ2-7, with 7 bases identical to TRBD1. CDR3 length equals 15 residues. V was pared by 6 bases and J by 7 bases, with 15 bases of the junction left unmatched. Looked up from germline, CDR1 is LGHNA and CDR2 is YNFKEQ. CDR3 protein: CASSPTGIGGEEQYF. The CDR3 DNA follows: TGTGCCAGCAGTCCGACAGGGATCGGAGGAGAAGAGCAGTACTTC.

In the case of this clone: A read error may account for a junction end that differs from germline. The V gene is TRBV2, the J gene TRBJ1-6, with TRBD1 matching over 7 bases. CDR1 is SNHLY, CDR2 FYNNEI, per germline. The CDR3 contains 15 residues. In DNA, the CDR3 is TGTGCCAGCATGGACACAGGGGATTTGAATTCACCCCTCAACTTT. It is translated as CASMDTGDLNSPLNF.

This chain joins TRBV5-1 and TRBJ1-2; 7 bases match TRBD1. Germline CDR1 SGHRS, CDR2 YFSETQ. V lost 2 bases to trimming and J lost 8 bases; unmatched junction nucleotides: 18. The CDR3 length is 17 residues. The CDR3 DNA follows: TGCGCCAGCAGCTTTATCTCGTTAACCGGGACAGCCGAAGGCTACACCTTC. Translation gives CASSFISLTGTAEGYTF.